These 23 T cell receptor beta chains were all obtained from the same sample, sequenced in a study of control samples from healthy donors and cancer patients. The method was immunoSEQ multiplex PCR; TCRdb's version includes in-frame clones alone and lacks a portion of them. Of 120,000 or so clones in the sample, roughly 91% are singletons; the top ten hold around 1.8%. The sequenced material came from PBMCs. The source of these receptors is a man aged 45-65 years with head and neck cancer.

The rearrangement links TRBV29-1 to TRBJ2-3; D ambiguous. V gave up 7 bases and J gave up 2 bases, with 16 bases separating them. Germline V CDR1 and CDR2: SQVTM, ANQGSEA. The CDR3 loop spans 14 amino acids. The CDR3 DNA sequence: TGCAGCGCCGCGTGGCTTCAGGCCACAGATACGCAGTATTTT. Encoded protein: CSAAWLQATDTQYF.

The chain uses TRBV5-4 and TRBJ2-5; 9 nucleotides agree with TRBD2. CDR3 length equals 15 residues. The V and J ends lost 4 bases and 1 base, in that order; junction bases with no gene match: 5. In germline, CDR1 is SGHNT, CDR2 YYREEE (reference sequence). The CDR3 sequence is CASSPGLAPQETQYF. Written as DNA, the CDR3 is TGTGCCAGCAGCCCGGGACTAGCCCCCCAAGAGACCCAGTACTTC.

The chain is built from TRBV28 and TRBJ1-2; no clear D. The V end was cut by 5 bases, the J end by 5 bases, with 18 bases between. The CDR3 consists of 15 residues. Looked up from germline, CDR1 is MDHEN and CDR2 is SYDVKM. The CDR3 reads CASSPYPLRVYGYTF. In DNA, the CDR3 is TGTGCCAGCAGTCCCTACCCCCTGAGGGTTTATGGCTACACCTTC.

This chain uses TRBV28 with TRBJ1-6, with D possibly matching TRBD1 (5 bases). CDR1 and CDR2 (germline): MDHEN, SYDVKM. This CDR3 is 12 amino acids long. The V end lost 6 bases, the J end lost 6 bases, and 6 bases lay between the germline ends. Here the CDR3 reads CASRTANSPLHF. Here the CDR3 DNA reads TGTGCCAGCAGGACAGCTAATTCACCCCTCCACTTT.

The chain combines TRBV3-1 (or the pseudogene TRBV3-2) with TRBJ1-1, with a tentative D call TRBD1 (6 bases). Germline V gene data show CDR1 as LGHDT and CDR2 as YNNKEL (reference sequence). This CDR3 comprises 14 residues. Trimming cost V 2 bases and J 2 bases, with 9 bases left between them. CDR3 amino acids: CASSQLGGNTEAFF. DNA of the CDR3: TGTGCCAGCAGCCAACTAGGGGGTAACACTGAAGCTTTCTTT.

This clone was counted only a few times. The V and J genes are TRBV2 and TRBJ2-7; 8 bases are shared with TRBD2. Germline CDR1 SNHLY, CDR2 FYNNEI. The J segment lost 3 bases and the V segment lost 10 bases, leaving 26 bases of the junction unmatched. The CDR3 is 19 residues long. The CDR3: CAIRSWWRGDGSRGYEQYF. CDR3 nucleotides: TGTGCCATCAGGAGCTGGTGGCGGGGGGACGGTTCCAGAGGCTACGAGCAGTACTTC.

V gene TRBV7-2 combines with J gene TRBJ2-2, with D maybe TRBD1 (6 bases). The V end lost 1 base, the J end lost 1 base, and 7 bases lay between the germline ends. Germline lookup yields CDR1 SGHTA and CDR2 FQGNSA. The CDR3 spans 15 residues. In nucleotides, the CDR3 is TGTGCCAGCAGCTTAGTGACAGGGAACACCGGGGAGCTGTTTTTT. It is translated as CASSLVTGNTGELFF.

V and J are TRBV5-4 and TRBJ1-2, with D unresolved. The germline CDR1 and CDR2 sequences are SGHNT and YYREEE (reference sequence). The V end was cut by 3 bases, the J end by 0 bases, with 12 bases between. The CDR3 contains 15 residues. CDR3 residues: CASSYRGQANYGYTF. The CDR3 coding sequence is TGTGCCAGCAGCTACCGAGGGCAAGCTAACTATGGCTACACCTTC.

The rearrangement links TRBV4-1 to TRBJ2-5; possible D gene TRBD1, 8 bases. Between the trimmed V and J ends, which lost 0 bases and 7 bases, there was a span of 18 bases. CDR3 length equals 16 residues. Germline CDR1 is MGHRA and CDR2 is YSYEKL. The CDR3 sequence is CASSQDQQGGFWTQYF. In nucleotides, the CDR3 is TGCGCCAGCAGCCAAGACCAACAGGGGGGGTTTTGGACCCAGTACTTC.

The CDR3 reads CASSSRKETQYF. The DNA for the CDR3 is TGTGCCAGCAGCTCCCGAAAAGAGACCCAGTACTTC. J is TRBJ2-5 and V is TRBV27; D ambiguous. V dropped 6 bases and J dropped 3 bases, with 8 bases sitting between them. The CDR3 is 12 residues long. CDR1 and CDR2 from the germline V gene are MNHEY and SMNVEV (reference sequence).

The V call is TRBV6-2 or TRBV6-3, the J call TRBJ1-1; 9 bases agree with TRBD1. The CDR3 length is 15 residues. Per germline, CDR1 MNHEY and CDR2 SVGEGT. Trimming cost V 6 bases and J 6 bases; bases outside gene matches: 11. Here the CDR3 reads CASSPTGQGSAEAFF. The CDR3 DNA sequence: TGTGCCAGCAGCCCTACGGGACAGGGTAGCGCTGAAGCTTTCTTT.

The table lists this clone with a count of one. CDR3: CASSPKGPDEQFF. The CDR3 coding sequence is TGTGCCAGCTCACCAAAGGGGCCGGATGAGCAGTTCTTC. The chain couples TRBV18 to TRBJ2-1; a weak D match, TRBD1 (5 bases). CDR1 KGHSH and CDR2 LQKENI come from the germline V gene. V dropped 2 bases and J dropped 8 bases, with 10 bases sitting between them. CDR3 length: 13 amino acids.

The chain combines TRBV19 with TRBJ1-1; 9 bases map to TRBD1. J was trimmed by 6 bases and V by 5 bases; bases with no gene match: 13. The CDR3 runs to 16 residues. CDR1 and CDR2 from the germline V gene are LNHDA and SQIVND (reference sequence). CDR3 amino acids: CASSSIVERQGAEAFF. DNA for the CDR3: TGTGCCAGTAGTTCGATAGTCGAGCGACAGGGGGCTGAAGCTTTCTTT. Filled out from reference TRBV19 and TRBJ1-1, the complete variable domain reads DGGITQSPKYLFRKEGQNVTLSCEQNLNHDAMYWYRQDPGQGLRLIYYSQIVNDFQKGDIAEGYSVSREKKESFPLTVTSAQKNPTAFYLCASSSIVERQGAEAFFGQGTRLTVV.

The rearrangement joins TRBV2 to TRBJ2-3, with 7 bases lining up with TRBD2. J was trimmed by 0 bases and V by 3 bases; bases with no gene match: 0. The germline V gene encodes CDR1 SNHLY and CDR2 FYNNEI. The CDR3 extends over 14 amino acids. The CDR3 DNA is TGTGCCAGCAGTGAGGGACTAAGCACAGATACGCAGTATTTT. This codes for CASSEGLSTDTQYF.

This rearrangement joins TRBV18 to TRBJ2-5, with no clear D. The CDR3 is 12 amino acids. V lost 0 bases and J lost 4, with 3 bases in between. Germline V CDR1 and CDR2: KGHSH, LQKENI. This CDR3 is CASSPPGETQYF. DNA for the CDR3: TGTGCCAGCTCACCACCGGGAGAGACCCAGTACTTC.

The CDR3: CASSSGLAGPTYEQYF. CDR3 in DNA: TGTGCCAGCAGCTCTGGACTAGCGGGTCCTACCTACGAGCAGTACTTC. This rearrangement joins TRBV5-4 to TRBJ2-7; the match to TRBD2 covers 11 bases. The V and J ends lost 3 bases and 2 bases, in that order; junction bases with no gene match: 7. Looked up from germline, CDR1 is SGHNT and CDR2 is YYREEE (reference sequence). This CDR3 has 16 amino acids.

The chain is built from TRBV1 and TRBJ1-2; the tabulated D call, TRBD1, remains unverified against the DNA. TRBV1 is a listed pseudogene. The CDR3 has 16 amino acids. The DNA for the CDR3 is TGCACCAGCAGCCAAGATCTGCAGGCTCGGTCGAGTGGCTACACCTTC. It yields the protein CTSSQDLQARSSGYTF.

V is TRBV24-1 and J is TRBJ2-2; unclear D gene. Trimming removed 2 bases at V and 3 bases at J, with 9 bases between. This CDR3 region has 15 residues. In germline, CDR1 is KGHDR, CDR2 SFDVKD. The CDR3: CATSDSLGYTGELFF. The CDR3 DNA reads TGTGCCACCAGTGATTCCCTCGGATACACCGGGGAGCTGTTTTTT.

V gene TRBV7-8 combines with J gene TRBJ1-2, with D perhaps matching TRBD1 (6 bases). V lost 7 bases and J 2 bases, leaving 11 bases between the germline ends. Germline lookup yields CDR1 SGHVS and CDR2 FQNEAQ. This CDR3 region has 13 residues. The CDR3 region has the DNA TGTGCCAGCACCCGGCAGGGGAACTATGGCTACACCTTC. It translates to CASTRQGNYGYTF.

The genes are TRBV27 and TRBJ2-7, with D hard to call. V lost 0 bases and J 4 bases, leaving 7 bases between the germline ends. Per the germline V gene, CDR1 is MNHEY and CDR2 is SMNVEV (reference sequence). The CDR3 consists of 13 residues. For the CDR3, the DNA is TGTGCCAGCAGTTTATCCCCAGCATACGAGCAGTACTTC. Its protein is CASSLSPAYEQYF.

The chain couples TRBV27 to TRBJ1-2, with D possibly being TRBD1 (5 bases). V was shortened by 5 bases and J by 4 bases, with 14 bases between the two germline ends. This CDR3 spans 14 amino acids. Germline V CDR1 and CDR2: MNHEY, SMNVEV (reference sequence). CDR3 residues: CASSPREEGYGYTF. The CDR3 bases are TGTGCCAGCAGTCCCAGGGAGGAGGGCTATGGCTACACCTTC.

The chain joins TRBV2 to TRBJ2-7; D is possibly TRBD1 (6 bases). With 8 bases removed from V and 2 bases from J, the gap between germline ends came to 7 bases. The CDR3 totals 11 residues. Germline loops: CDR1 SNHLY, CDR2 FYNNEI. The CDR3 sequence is CASGQTYEQYF. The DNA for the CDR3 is TGTGCCAGCGGACAGACCTACGAGCAGTACTTC.

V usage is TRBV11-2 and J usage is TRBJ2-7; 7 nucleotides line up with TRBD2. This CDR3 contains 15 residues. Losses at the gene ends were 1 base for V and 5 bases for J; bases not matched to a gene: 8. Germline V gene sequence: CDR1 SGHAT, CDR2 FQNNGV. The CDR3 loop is CASSLAGGFRNEQYF. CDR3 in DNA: TGTGCCAGCAGCTTAGCCGGGGGGTTTAGGAACGAGCAGTACTTC.